This T cell receptor (beta chain) originates from a study of radiation and T cells in renal cell carcinoma. As for time point: blood 4 weeks post-SBRT, at nephrectomy. Treatment described: 15 Gy SBRT to primary tumor, nephrectomy 4 weeks later. Nephrectomy followed 15 Gy stereotactic body radiation by 4 weeks. Clear cell pathology was present in this patient's renal cell carcinoma. This clone appeared a few times. What it recognizes is unknown. Points from the study as a whole: In blood, top tumor clones expanded by 2 weeks, shrinking by 4. No pretreatment tumor biopsies were available for baseline clonotypes.

Germline CDR1 LGHNA, CDR2 YSLEER. Trimming took 1 base from V and 1 from J, leaving 10 bases between them. The CDR3 is 15 amino acids. This table comes from immunoSEQ multiplex PCR, and its TCRdb copy is limited to in-frame clones, with some not included. The sample yields 140,000 or so clones, 70% to 90% seen once. This TCR derives from a woman aged 45 to 65 with renal cell carcinoma. Sequenced here: blood, sampled from a patient whose treatment included radiotherapy and nephrectomy. The chain links TRBV4-3 to TRBJ1-1; D may be TRBD1 (5 bases). CDR3 nucleotide sequence: TGCGCCAGCAGCCAAGGTTGGGGGTCGAACACTGAAGCTTTCTTT. Its protein product is CASSQGWGSNTEAFF.